The present entry profiles one TCR beta chain with its context. The data were obtained in a study of blood T cell repertoires in COVID-19. Germline-derived CDR1 and CDR2 are MNHEY and SVGAGI. CDR3 length: 15 amino acids. Unmatched junction bases numbered 7, after V lost 6 bases and J lost 3 bases. Everyone who took part was roughly 18 to 95 years old, and they came from fewer than 25 US areas. Profiling relied on immunoSEQ multiplex PCR, and the TCRdb table lists in-frame clones only, not all of them. The data hold 400,000 to 500,000 clones, with about 88% observed a single time. This TCR came from a woman between 18 and 29 years old who had been exposed to COVID-19. The chain couples TRBV6-5 to TRBJ2-7; 11 bases match TRBD1. The sample consisted of PBMCs or T cells enriched from blood (not recorded which). The CDR3 DNA reads TGTGCCAGCAGGGAGTATGGGACAGGGGGCTACGAGCAGTACTTC. Translated, it gives CASREYGTGGYEQYF.